This T cell receptor (beta chain) came from a study of post-analysis software for immune sequencing data. Study context: As for disease course, relapsing-remitting, secondary progressive and progressive-relapsing multiple sclerosis were all included.

The study's findings and limits: Among multiple sclerosis patients, normalized Chao1 diversity was significantly below that of controls. Patients carried five TRBV segments more frequently than controls did, and TRBV5-6, TRBV5-1 and TRBV20-1 were among them.

Prepared libraries of TCR beta cDNA carried unique molecular identifiers. TCRdb recomputed calls from the PCR reads with MiXCR, one row per CDR3 protein. The repertoire holds 450,000 or so distinct CDR3 sequences, around 40% seen once, with 9% to 13% in the top ten. This CDR3 contains 12 residues. The germline V and J ends were trimmed by 6 bases and 0 bases, with 6 bases remaining between them. Looked up from germline, CDR1 is DFQATT and CDR2 is SNEGSKA (reference sequence). For this clonotype: Its antigen remains unknown.

The sample consisted of blood. The J gene is TRBJ2-1, the V gene TRBV20-1; D perhaps matches TRBD2 (6 bases). The TCR originated in a girl under 18 with multiple sclerosis. The CDR3 nucleotides read TGCAGTGCGGAGGGCTCCTACAATGAGCAGTTCTTC. Its protein product is CSAEGSYNEQFF.